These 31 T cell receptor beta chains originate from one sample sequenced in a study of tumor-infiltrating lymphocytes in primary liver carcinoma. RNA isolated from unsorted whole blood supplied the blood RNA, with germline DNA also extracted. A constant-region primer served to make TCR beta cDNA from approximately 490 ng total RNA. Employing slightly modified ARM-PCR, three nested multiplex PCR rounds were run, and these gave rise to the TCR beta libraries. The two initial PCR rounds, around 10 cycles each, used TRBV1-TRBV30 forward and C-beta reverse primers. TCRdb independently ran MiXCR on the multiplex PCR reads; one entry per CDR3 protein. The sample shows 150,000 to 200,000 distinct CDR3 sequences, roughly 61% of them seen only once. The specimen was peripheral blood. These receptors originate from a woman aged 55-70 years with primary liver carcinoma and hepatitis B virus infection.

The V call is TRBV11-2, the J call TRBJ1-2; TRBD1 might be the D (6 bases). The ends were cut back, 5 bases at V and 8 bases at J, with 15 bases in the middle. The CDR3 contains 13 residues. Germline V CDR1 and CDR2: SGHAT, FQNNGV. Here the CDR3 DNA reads TGTGCCAGCAGCCCCAGGAAGGGGGGAGGCTACACCTTC. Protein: CASSPRKGGGYTF.

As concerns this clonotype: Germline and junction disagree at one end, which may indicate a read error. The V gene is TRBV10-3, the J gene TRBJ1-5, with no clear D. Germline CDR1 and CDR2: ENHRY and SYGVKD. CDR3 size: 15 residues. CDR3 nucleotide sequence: TGTGCCATCAGTGACATGGACGGCGGGGATCAGTCCCAGCATTTT. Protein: CAISDMDGGDQSQHF.

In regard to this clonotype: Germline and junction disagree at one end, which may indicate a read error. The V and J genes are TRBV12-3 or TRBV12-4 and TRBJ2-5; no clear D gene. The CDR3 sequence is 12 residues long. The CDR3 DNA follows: TGTGTCACCTCAAGGTCCCAAGAGACCCAATACTTC. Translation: CVTSRSQETQYF.

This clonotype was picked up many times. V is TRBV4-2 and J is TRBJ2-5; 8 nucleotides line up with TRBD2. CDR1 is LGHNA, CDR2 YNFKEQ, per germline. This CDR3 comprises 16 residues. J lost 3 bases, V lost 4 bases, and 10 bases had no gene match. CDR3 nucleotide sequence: TGTGCCAGCAGCCCGCTCTGGACGGGAGGGGAAGAGACCCAGTACTTC. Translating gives CASSPLWTGGEETQYF.

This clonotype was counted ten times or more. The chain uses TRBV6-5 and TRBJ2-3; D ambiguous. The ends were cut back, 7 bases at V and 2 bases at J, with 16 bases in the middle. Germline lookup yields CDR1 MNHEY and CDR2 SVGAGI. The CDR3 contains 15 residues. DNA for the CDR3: TGTGCCAGCATGAAAAGCGCCCTACCCACAGATACGCAGTATTTT. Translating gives CASMKSALPTDTQYF.

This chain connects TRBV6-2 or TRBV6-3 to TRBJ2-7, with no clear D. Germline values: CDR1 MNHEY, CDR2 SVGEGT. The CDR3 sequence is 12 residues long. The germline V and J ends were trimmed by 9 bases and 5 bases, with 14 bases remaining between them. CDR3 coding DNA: TGTGCCAGAAGCCGCGGCGCCCACGAGCAGTACTTC. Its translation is CARSRGAHEQYF.

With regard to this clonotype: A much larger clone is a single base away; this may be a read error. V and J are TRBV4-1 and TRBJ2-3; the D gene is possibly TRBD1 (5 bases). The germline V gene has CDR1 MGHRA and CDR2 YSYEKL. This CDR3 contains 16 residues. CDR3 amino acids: CARSLDGQGGTDTQYF. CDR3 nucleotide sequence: TGCGCCAGAAGCCTCGATGGGCAGGGTGGCACAGATACGCAGTATTTT.

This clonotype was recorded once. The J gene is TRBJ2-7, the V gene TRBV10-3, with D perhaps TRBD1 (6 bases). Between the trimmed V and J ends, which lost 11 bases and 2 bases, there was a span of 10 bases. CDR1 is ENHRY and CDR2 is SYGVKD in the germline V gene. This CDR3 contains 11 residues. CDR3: CAVWTAYEQYF. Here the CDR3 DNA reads TGTGCCGTCTGGACAGCCTACGAGCAGTACTTC.

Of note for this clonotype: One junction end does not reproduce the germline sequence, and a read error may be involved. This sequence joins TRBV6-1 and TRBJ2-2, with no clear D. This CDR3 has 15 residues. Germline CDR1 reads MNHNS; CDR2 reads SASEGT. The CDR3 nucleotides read TGTGCCAACAGTTACGACCAAATTGGCACCGGGGAGCTGTTTTTT. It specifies CANSYDQIGTGELFF.

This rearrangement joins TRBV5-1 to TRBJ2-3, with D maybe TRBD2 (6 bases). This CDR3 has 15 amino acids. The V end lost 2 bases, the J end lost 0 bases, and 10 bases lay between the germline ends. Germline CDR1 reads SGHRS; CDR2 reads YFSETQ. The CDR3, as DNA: TGCGCCAGCAGCTTTGGCGGGATAAGCACAGATACGCAGTATTTT. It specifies CASSFGGISTDTQYF. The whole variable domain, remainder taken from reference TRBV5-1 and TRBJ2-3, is KAGVTQTPRYLIKTRGQQVTLSCSPISGHRSVSWYQQTPGQGLQFLFEYFSETQRNKGNFPGRFSGRQFSNSRSEMNVSTLELGDSALYLCASSFGGISTDTQYFGPGTRLTVL.

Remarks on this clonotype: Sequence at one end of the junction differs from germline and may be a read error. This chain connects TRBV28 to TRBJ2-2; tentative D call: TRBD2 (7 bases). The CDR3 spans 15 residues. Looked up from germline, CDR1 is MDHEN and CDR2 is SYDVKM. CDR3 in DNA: TGTGCCAGCAGTTTAGCGGGGGCGTTCACCGGGGAGTTGTTATTT. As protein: CASSLAGAFTGELLF.

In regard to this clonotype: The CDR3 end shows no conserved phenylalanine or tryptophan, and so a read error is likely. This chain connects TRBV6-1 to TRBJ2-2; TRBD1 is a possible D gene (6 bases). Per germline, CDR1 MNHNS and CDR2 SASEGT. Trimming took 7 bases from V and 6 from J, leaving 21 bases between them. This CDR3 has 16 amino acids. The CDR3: CASTPIQQGAAGELFL. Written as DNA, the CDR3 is TGTGCCAGCACCCCAATCCAACAGGGAGCCGCCGGGGAGCTGTTTCTT.

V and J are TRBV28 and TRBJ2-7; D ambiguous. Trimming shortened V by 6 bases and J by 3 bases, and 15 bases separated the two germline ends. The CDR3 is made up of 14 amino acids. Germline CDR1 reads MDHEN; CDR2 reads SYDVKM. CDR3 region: CASRPFGSDYEQYF. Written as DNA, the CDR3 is TGTGCCAGCAGACCCTTTGGGTCCGACTACGAGCAGTACTTC.

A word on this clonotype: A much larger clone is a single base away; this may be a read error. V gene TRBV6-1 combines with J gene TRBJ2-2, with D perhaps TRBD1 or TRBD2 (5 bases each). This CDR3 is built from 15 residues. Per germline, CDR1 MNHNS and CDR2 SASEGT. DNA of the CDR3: TGTGCCAGCAGCGGGATGTTGATGGACACCGGGGTGCTGTTTTTT. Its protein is CASSGMLMDTGVLFF.

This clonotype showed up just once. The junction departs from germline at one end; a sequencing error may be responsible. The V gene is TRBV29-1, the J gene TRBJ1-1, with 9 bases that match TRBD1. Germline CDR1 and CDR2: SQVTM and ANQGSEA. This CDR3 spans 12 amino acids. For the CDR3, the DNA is TGCAGTGCCGGGACAGGGAACACTGAAGTTTTCTTT. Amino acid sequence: CSAGTGNTEVFF.

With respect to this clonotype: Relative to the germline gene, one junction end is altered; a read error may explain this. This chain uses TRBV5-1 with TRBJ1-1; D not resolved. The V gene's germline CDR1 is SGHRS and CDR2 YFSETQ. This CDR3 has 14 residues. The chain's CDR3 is CASGLGTANTETFF. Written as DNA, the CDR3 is TGCGCCAGCGGCTTGGGCACAGCTAACACTGAAACTTTCTTT.

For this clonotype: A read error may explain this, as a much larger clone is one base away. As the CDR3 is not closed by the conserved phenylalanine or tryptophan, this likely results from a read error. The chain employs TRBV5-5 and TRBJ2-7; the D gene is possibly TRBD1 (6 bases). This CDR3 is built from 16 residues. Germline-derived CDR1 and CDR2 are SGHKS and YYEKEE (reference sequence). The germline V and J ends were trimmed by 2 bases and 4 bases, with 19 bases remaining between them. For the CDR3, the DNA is TGTGCCAGCAGCTTAGGTCCGGACAGTCGAACTTACGAGCAGTACTCC. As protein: CASSLGPDSRTYEQYS.

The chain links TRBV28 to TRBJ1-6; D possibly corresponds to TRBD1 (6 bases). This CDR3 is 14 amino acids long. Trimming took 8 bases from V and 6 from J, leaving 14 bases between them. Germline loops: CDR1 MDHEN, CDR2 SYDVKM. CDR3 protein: CASCLRDINSPLHF. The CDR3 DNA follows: TGTGCCAGCTGCCTTAGGGACATTAATTCACCCCTCCACTTT.

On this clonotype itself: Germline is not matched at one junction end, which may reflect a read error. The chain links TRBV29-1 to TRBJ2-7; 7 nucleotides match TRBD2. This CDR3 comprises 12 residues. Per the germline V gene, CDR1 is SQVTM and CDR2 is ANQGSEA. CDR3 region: CSARRGSYEQYF. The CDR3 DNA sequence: TGCAGCGCACGGCGGGGGTCCTACGAGCAATACTTC.

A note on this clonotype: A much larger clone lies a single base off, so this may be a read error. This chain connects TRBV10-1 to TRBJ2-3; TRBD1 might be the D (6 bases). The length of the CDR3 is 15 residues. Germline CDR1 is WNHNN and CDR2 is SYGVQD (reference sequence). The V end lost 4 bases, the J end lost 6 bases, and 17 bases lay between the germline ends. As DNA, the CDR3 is TGCGCCAGCAGTGTTAGGGTACAGGGTCGGGATACGCAGTATTTT. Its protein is CASSVRVQGRDTQYF.

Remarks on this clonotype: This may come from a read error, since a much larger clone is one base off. The CDR3 loop is CASSRGGQNQLQHF. The CDR3 DNA reads as TGTGCCAGCAGCCGTGGGGGGCAGAATCAGCTCCAGCATTTT. The chain combines TRBV14 with TRBJ1-5, with D possibly matching TRBD1 (6 bases). The CDR3 spans 14 residues. Germline V lookup: CDR1 SGHDN, CDR2 FVKESK.

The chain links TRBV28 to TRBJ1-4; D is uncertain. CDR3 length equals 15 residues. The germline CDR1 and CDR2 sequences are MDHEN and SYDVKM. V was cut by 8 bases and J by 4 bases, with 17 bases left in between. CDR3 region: CASGPGSWNNEKLFF. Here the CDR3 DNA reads TGTGCCAGCGGCCCCGGAAGCTGGAATAATGAAAAACTGTTTTTT.

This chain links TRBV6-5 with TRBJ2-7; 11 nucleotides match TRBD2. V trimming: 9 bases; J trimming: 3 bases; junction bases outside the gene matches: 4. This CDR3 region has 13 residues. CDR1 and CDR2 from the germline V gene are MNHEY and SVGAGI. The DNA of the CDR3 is TGTGCCAGTAAACTAGCGGGGGACTACGAGCAGTACTTC. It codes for CASKLAGDYEQYF.

The DNA for the CDR3 is TGTGCCAGCAGCTGGGTCCGGGGGCAGACTGAAGCTTTCTTT. Encoded protein: CASSWVRGQTEAFF. The chain has TRBV7-9 and TRBJ1-1; the D gene is possibly TRBD1 (6 bases). V was trimmed by 4 bases and J by 5 bases, leaving 14 bases between them. This CDR3 is 14 amino acids long. Germline V gives CDR1 SEHNR, CDR2 FQNEAQ (reference sequence).

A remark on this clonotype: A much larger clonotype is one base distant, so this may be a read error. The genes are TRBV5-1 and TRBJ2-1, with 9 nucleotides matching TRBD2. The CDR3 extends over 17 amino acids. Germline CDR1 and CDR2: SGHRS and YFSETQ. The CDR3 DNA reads TGCGCCGGCAGCTTGGCCAATAGCGGGAGAGGCTACAATGAGCAGTTCTTC. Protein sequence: CAGSLANSGRGYNEQFF.

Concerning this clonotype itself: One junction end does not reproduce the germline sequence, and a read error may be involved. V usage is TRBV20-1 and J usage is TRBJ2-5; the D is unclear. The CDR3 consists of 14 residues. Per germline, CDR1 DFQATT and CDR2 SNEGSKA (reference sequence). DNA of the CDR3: TGTAGTGCTAGGAGTATAGGGAACATTGAGACCCAGTACTTC. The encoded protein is CSARSIGNIETQYF.

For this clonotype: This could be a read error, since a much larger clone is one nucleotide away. The CDR3 DNA sequence: TGTGCCAGCAGTTACCTTGGATCCGGGGAGCTGTTTTTT. Translating gives CASSYLGSGELFF. The J gene is TRBJ2-2, the V gene TRBV6-5; no clear D. Trimming removed 2 bases from V and 6 bases from J, with 7 bases in between. CDR1 and CDR2 (germline): MNHEY, SVGAGI. The CDR3 spans 13 residues.

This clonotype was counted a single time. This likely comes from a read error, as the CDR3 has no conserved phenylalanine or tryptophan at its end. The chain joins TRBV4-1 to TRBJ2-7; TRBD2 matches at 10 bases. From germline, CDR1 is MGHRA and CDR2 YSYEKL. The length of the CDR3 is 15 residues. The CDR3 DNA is TGCGCTAGCAGCCAAATCGATAGCGGGAGGTACGAGCAGTACTAC. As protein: CASSQIDSGRYEQYY.

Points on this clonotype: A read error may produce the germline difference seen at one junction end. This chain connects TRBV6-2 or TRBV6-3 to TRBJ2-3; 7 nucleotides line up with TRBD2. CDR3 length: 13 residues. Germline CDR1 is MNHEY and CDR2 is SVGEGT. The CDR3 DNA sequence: TGTACCAGCACCCCAAGCGAAGCGGGACCGCAGTATTTT. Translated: CTSTPSEAGPQYF.

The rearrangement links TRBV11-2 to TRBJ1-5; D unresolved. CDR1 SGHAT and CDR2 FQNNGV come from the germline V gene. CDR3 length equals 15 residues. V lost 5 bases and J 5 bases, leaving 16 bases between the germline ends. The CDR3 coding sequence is TGTGCCAGCAGCGCCACGACGGAGTTCGATCAGCCCCAGCATTTT. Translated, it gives CASSATTEFDQPQHF.

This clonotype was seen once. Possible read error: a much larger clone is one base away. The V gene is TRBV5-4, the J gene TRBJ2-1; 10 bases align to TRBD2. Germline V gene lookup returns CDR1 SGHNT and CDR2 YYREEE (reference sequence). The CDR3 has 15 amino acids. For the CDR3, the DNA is TGTGCCAGCAGCTCGGCGGGACTAGCGATCAATGAGCGGTTCTTC. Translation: CASSSAGLAINERFF.